The 7 T cell receptor beta chains below come from one sample, sequenced in a study of blood T cell repertoires in COVID-19. Using immunoSEQ multiplex PCR, the repertoire was profiled, and TCRdb retains in-frame clones only, with some absent. This table has over 150,000 clones, about 80% appearing once. Source material: peripheral blood. Receptors originate from a man between 65 and 80 years old with active or convalescent COVID-19.

CDR3 sequence: CASNVPGGGNEQFF. CDR3 sequence (DNA): TGTGCCAGCAACGTTCCGGGCGGGGGGAATGAGCAGTTCTTC. The V call is TRBV6-5, the J call TRBJ2-1, with TRBD2 identical over 8 bases. The CDR3 runs to 14 residues. V shed 7 bases, J shed 7 bases, and the junction held 9 bases outside the gene matches. The germline CDR1 and CDR2 sequences are MNHEY and SVGAGI.

This clone turned up a few times. The V and J genes are TRBV7-9 and TRBJ1-2; TRBD1 matches 10 bases. Trimming at V came to 5 bases and at J to 5 bases, leaving 5 bases not matched to a gene. The CDR3 has 14 amino acids. CDR1 is SEHNR, CDR2 FQNEAQ, per germline (reference sequence). DNA for the CDR3: TGTGCCAGCAGCCCGGACAGGGGGTCGTATGGCTACACCTTC. Its translation is CASSPDRGSYGYTF.

V is TRBV7-2 and J is TRBJ1-4; D remains unclear. V was shortened by 1 base and J by 1 base, with 7 bases between the two germline ends. The CDR3 totals 15 residues. CDR1 and CDR2 (germline): SGHTA, FQGNSA. The CDR3 spells CASSLDQETNEKLFF. In DNA, the CDR3 is TGTGCCAGCAGCTTAGATCAGGAAACTAATGAAAAACTGTTTTTT.

This rearrangement joins TRBV10-2 to TRBJ2-2; 8 nucleotides line up with TRBD2. Germline trimming cut 3 bases from V and 4 bases from J; bases unmatched to any gene: 10. Germline V gene lookup returns CDR1 WSHSY and CDR2 SAAADI. The CDR3 contains 17 residues. CDR3 amino acids: CASSDYQREQATGELFF. The CDR3 coding sequence is TGCGCCAGCAGTGATTACCAGCGGGAGCAGGCCACCGGGGAGCTGTTTTTT.

V and J are TRBV24-1 and TRBJ2-1; D call uncertain. Looked up from germline, CDR1 is KGHDR and CDR2 is SFDVKD. Trimming stripped 5 bases from V and 4 bases from J, with 11 bases between. The CDR3 sequence is 14 residues long. DNA for the CDR3: TGTGCCACCAGTGGTCCTACGACATACAATGAGCAGTTCTTC. Protein product: CATSGPTTYNEQFF.

This clone was picked up one time. The chain joins TRBV20-1 to TRBJ2-3, with no clear D. The CDR3 is made up of 11 amino acids. In germline, CDR1 is DFQATT, CDR2 SNEGSKA (reference sequence). Trimming stripped 6 bases from V and 2 bases from J, with 6 bases between. The CDR3 DNA is TGCAGTGCCCCTTACACAGATACGCAGTATTTT. This gives the protein CSAPYTDTQYF.

The V call is TRBV30, the J call TRBJ1-2; D is possibly TRBD1 (5 bases). This CDR3 spans 13 amino acids. CDR1 is GTSNPN and CDR2 is SVGIG in the germline V gene (reference sequence). V lost 0 bases to trimming and J lost 4 bases, with 9 bases between them. In DNA, the CDR3 is TGTGCCTGGAGTGTATCAGGGCTCTATGGCTACACCTTC. Residues: CAWSVSGLYGYTF. Supplemented by reference TRBV30 and TRBJ1-2, the full variable domain reads SQTIHQWPATLVQPVGSPLSLECTVEGTSNPNLYWYRQAAGRGLQLLFYSVGIGQISSEVPQNLSASRPQDRQFILSSKKLLLSDSGFYLCAWSVSGLYGYTFGSGTRLTVV.